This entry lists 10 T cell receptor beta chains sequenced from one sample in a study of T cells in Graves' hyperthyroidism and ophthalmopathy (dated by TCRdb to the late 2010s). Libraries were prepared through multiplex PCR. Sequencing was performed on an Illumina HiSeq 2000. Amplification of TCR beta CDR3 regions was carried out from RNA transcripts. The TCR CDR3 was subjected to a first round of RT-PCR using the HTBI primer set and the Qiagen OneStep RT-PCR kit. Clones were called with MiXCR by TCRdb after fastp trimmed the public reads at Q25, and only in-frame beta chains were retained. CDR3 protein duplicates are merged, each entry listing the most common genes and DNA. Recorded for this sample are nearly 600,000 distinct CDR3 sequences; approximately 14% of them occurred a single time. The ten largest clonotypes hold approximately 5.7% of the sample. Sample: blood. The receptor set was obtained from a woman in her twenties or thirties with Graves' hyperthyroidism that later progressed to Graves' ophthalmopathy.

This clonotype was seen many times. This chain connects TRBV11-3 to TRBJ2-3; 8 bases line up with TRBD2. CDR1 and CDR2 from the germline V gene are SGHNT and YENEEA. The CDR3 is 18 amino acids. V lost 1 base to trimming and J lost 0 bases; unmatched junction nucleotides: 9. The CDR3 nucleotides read TGTGCCAGCAGCTTAGGACTATTTACTAGCGGTAGCACAGATACGCAGTATTTT. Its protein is CASSLGLFTSGSTDTQYF. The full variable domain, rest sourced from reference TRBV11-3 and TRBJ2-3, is EAGVVQSPRYKIIEKKQPVAFWCNPISGHNTLYWYLQNLGQGPELLIRYENEEAVDDSQLPKDRFSAERLKGVDSTLKIQPAELGDSAVYLCASSLGLFTSGSTDTQYFGPGTRLTVL.

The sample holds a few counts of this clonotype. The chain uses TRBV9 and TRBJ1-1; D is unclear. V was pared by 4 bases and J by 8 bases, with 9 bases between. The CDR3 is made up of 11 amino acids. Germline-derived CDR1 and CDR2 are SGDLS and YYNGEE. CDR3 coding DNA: TGTGCCAGCAGCCCCCTGGTCGAAGCTTTCTTT. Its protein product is CASSPLVEAFF.

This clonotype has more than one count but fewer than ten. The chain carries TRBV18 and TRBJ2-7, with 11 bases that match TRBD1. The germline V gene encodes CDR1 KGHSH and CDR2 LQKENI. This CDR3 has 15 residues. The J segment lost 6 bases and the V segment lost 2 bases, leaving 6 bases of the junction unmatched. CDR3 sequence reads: CASSPGTGGSFEQYF. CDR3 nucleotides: TGTGCCAGCTCACCAGGGACAGGGGGTAGTTTCGAGCAGTACTTC.

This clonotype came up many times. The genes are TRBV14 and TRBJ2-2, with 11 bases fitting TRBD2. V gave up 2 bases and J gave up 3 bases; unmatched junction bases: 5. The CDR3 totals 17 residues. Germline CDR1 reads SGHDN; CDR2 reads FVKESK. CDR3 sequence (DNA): TGTGCCAGCAGCCAACTATCGGGACTAGCGGACACCGGGGAGCTGTTTTTT. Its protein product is CASSQLSGLADTGELFF.

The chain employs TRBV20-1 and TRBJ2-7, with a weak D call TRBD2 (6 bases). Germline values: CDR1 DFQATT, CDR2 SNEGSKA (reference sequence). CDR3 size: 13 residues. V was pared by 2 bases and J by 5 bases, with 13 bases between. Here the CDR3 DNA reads TGCAGTGCTAGAACTAGCAAGGGGAACGAGCAGTACTTC. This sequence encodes CSARTSKGNEQYF.

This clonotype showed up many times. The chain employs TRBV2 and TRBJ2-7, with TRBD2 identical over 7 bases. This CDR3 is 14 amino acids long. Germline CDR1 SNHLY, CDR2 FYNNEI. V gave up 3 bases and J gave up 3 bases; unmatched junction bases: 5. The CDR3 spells CASSDLRGNYEQYF. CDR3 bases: TGTGCCAGCAGTGATTTGCGGGGGAACTACGAGCAGTACTTC.

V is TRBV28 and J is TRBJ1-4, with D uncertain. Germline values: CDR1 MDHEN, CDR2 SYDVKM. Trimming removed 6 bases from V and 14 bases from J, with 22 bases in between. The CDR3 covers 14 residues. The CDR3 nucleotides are TGTGCCAGCAGCCGTAGGGTTGGGCCCGTTGGCCTGTTTTTT. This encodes CASSRRVGPVGLFF.

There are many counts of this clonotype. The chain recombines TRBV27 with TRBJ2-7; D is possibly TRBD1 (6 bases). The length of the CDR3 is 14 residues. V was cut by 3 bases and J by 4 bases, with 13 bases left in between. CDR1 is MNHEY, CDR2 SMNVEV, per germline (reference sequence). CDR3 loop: CASSFRDKLYEQYF. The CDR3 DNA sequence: TGTGCCAGCAGTTTCCGGGACAAACTTTACGAGCAGTACTTC.

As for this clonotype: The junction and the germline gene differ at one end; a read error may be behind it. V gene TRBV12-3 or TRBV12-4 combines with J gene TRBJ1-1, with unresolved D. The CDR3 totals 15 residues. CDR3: CASSLSGGRVTGAFF. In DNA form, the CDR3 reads TGTGCCAGCAGTTTGTCGGGTGGGAGAGTCACTGGAGCTTTCTTT.

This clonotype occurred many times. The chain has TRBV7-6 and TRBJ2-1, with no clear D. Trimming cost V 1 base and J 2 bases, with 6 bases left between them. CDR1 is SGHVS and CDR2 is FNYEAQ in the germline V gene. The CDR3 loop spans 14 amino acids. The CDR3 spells CASSLEAAYNEQFF. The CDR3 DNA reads TGTGCCAGCAGCTTAGAGGCCGCCTACAATGAGCAGTTCTTC.